This TCR beta chain comes out of a study of T and B cells in COVID-19 patients (dated by TCRdb to 2019 to 2021). Notes on the research overall: In this study, adaptive immunity was profiled in COVID-19 patients who either had active infection or had recovered, using TRB and IGH repertoire sequencing of peripheral blood. A recovered cohort was made up of 19 patients contributing fewer than 25 samples, mostly after mild to moderate COVID-19 managed as outpatients. The recovered cohort had a median age of about 34 years, compared with approximately 67 years in the active-infection cohort. In the active-infection cohort, most of the roughly 20 patients were critically ill and required mechanical ventilation or ECMO. Comorbidities linked to unfavorable COVID-19 outcome were present in about 90% of the roughly 20 patients in the active-infection cohort. Over 7 million TCR sequences were analysed in a TCR and BCR sequence repository that covered about 40 patients and around 72 time points. Because samples were available both during active disease and after recovery, a couple of patients were counted in both the recovered and the active cohorts. An age-matched reference group of roughly 40 healthy donors negative for COVID-19 antibodies was used as the comparison for repertoire analyses. Up to about 10 follow-up blood samples were collected per patient, with some samples spanning different disease stages in the same individual. On the study overall, not on this receptor specifically: Few blood samples were available from mildly ill patients while symptoms were present, and early samples from severe cases were likewise scarce. Prospective validation of the reported TCR clusters was stated to be required before clinical use. Specific T cell subsets (CD4+/Treg/CD8+) and sorted SARS-CoV-2-responsive or tetramer+ T cells had not yet been sequenced, and these experiments were ongoing. A total of some 2,000 exclusive TCR clusters, including 30 to 40 low-pGen clusters, were found in the recovered cohort. The size of the cohort was considered insufficient for assessing HLA contributions to COVID-19 susceptibility or severity. Strongly skewed TRBV/TRBJ gene usage was reported in patients with COVID-19. During active COVID-19 the TRB repertoires were highly clonal, but at recovery diversity and richness rose above the levels seen in healthy donors.

Trimming takes 8 bases from V and 2 bases from J, and the germline ends sit 12 bases apart. Including cysteine and phenylalanine, the CDR3 has 14 amino acids. Of the read, only the CDR3 DNA is kept; its 42 bases are in frame from base 1. CDR1 and CDR2 are read off the germline V gene as MNHEY and SVGEGT. The data were produced on an Illumina MiSeq. Multiplex PCR with BIOMED2 TRB-A/B primer pools was used to amplify the TRB rearrangements. Illumina-compatible adapters and 7-nucleotide sample barcodes were added to the amplicons in two consecutive PCRs. All library PCRs used Phusion HS II polymerase. The amplicons were purified from gel with the NucleoSpin Gel and PCR Clean-up kit, measured on Qubit, and combined at 4 to 5 nM. Before Illumina next-generation sequencing, the quality of the amplicon pool was assessed on an Agilent 2100 Bioanalyzer. The study's own analysis went as follows. Annotation of TRB rearrangements was performed with MiXCR 3.0.8 using the default MiXCR reference library. Non-productive reads and sequences with fewer than 2 reads were excluded, and each unique CDR3 nucleotide sequence counted as one clone. R 3.5.1 was used to calculate clonality, diversity, richness and V-J gene usage. GLIPH2 was used to cluster TCRs based on CDR3 similarity, and OLGA was used to calculate the generation probabilities. GLIPH2 clusters were kept only when the clusters contained at least four unique TCR clonotypes present in at least three individuals. TCRdb took the public reads, trimmed them with fastp at Q25, ran MiXCR for clone calling and kept in-frame beta chains. Each CDR3 protein gets just one entry, which takes the most common genes and DNA from the rows behind it. The V and J calls and clone size are TCRdb's, not the authors'. Present in this sample are more than 20,000 distinct CDR3 sequences, approximately 32% of which were seen just once. Of the sample, 1.5% to 2% falls within the top ten clones.

Genomic DNA extracted from blood was used in amounts of about 240-550 ng for amplification of TRB repertoires. In the case of this clonotype: It lacks a known antigen. Nothing much larger sits one base from this clone, and base qualities are not available.

The chain couples TRBV6-2 or TRBV6-3 to TRBJ2-2; the D gene assignment is ambiguous. This TCR was recovered from a human donor who had recovered from COVID-19. Material: blood. CDR3 reads: CASSRPSNTGELFF. The nucleotide sequence reads as follows: TGTGCCAGCTCCCGGCCCTCAAACACCGGGGAGCTGTTTTTT.